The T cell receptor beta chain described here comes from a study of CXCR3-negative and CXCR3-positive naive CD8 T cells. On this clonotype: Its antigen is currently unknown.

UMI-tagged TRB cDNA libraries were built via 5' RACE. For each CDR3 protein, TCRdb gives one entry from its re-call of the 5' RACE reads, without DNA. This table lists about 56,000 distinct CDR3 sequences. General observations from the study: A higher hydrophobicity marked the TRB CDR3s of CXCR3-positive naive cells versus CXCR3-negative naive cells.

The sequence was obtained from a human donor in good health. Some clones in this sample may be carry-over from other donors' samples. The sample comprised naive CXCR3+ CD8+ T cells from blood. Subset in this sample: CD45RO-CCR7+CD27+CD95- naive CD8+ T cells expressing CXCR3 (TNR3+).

This CDR3 is CSVLTPSTDTQYF. The rearrangement uses TRBV29-1 and TRBJ2-3; TCRdb gives TRBD2 as the D gene, but with no DNA this cannot be confirmed. The CDR3 spans 13 residues. The germline V gene has CDR1 SQVTM and CDR2 ANQGSEA.